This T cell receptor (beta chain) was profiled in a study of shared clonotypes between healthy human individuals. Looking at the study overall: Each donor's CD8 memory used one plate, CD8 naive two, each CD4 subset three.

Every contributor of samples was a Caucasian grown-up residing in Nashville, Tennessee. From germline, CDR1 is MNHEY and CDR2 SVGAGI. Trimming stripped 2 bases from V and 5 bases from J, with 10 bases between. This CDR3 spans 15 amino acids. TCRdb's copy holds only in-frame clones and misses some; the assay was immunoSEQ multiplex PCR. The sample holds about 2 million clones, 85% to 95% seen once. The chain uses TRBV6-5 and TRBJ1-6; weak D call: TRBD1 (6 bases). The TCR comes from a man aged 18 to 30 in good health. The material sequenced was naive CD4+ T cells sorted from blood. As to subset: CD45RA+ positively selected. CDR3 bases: TGTGCCAGCAGTTACGCTGGACAGAATAATTCACCCCTCCACTTT. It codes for CASSYAGQNNSPLHF.